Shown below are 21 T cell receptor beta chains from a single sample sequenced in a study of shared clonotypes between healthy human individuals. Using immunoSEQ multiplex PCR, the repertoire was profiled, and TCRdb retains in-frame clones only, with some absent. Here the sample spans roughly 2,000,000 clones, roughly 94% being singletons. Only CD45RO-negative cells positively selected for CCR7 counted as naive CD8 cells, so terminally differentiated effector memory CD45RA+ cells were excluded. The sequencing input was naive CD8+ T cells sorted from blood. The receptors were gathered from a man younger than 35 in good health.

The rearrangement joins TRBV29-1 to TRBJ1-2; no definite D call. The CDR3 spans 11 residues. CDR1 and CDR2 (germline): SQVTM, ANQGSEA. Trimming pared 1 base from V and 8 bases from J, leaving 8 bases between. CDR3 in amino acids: CSVEGRDGYTF. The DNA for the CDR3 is TGCAGCGTTGAAGGCAGAGACGGCTACACCTTC.

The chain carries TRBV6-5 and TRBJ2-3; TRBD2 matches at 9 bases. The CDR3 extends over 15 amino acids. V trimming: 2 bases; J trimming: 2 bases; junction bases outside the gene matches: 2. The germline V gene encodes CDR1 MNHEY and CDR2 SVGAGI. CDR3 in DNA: TGTGCCAGCAGTTACGTAGCGGGGGACACAGATACGCAGTATTTT. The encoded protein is CASSYVAGDTDTQYF.

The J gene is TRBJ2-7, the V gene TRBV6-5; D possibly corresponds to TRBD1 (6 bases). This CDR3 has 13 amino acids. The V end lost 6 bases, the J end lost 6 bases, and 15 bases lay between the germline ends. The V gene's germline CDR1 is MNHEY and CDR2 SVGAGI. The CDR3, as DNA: TGTGCCAGCAGACAGGGAAGTGGGGGCGAGCAGTACTTC. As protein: CASRQGSGGEQYF.

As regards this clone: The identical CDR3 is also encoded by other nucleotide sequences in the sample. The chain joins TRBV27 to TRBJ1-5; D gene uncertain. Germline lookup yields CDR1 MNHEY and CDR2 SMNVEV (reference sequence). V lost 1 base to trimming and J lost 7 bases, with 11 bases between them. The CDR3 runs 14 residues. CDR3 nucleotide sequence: TGTGCCAGCAGTTTATACCCTGGAGGGCAGCCCCAGCATTTT. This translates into CASSLYPGGQPQHF.

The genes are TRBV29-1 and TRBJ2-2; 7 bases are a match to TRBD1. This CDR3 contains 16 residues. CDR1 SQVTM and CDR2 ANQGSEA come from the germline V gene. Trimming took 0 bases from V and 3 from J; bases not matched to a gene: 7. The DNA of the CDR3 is TGCAGCGTTGAAGAGGGTGCAGGGGGTCACACCGGGGAGCTGTTTTTT. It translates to CSVEEGAGGHTGELFF.

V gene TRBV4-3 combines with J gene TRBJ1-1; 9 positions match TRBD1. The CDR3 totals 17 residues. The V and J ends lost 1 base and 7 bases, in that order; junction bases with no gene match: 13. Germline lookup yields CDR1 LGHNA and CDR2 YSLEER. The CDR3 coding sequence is TGCGCCAGCAGCCAAGGGCCGGTCGGGACAGGGAACTATGAAGCTTTCTTT. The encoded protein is CASSQGPVGTGNYEAFF.

CDR3 nucleotide sequence: TGTGCCAGCAGCCCCCGGATGGCCGGGGAGCTGTTTTTT. This sequence encodes CASSPRMAGELFF. The chain couples TRBV11-3 to TRBJ2-2; D unclear. The CDR3 is 13 amino acids. Germline loops: CDR1 SGHNT, CDR2 YENEEA. The germline V and J ends were trimmed by 5 bases and 6 bases, with 10 bases remaining between them.

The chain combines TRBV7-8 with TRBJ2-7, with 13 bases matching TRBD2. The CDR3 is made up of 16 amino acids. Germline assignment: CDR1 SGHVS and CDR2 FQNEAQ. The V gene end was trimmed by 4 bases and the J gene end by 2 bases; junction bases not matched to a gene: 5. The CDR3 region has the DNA TGTGCCAGCAGCTCCGGACTAGCGGGGGCCACCTACGAGCAGTACTTC. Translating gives CASSSGLAGATYEQYF.

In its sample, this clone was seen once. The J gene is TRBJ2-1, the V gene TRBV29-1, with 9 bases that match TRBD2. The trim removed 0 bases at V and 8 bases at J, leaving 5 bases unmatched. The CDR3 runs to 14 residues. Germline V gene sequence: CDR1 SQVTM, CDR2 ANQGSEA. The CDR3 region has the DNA TGCAGCGTTGAAGAGACTAGCGGTGAATATGAGCAGTTCTTC. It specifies CSVEETSGEYEQFF.

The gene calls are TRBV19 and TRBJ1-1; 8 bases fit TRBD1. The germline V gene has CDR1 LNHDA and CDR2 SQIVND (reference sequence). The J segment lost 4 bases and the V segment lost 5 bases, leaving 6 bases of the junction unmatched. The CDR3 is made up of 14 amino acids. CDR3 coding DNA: TGTGCCAGTAGTTGGCAGGGGGCGGCCACTGAAGCTTTCTTT. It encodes CASSWQGAATEAFF.

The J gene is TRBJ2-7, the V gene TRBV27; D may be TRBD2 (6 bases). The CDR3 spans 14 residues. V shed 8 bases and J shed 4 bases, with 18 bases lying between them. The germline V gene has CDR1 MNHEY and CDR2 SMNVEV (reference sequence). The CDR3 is CASSDGGAGYEQYF. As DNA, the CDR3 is TGTGCCAGCTCGGACGGGGGAGCAGGTTACGAGCAGTACTTC.

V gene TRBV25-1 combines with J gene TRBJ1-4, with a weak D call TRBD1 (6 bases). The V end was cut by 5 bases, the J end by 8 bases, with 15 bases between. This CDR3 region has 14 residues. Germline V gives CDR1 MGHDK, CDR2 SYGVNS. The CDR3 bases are TGTGCCAGCAGTAATCGGGGGGCGCGAGAAAAACTGTTTTTT. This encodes CASSNRGAREKLFF.

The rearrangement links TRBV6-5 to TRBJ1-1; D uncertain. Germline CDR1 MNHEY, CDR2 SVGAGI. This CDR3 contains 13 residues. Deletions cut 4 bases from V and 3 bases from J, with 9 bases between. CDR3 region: CASSLSSDTEAFF. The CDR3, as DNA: TGTGCCAGCAGTTTATCCTCCGACACTGAAGCTTTCTTT.

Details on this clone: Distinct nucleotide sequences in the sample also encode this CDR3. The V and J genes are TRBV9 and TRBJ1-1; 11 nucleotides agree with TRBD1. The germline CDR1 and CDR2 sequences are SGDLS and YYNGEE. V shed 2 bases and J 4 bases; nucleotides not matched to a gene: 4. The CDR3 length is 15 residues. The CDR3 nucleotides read TGTGCCAGCAGCGTGGCCGGGACAGGGGGCACTGAAGCTTTCTTT. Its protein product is CASSVAGTGGTEAFF.

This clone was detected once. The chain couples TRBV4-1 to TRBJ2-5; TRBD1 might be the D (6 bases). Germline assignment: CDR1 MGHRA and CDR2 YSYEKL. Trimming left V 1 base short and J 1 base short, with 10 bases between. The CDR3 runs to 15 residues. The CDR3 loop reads CASSQGWGPQETQYF. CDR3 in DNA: TGCGCCAGCAGCCAAGGGTGGGGGCCCCAAGAGACCCAGTACTTC.

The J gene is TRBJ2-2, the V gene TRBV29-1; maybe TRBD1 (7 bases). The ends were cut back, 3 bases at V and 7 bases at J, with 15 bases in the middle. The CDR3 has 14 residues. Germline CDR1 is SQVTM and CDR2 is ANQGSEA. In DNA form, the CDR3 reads TGCAGCGTTGAGCAGGGGGGCGGGGACGGGGAGCTGTTTTTT. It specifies CSVEQGGGDGELFF.

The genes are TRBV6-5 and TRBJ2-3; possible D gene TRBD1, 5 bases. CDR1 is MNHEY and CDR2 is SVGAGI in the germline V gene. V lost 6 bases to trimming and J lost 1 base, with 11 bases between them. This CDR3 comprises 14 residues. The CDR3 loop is CASSILQGTDTQYF. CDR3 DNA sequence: TGTGCCAGCAGCATTTTACAGGGCACAGATACGCAGTATTTT.

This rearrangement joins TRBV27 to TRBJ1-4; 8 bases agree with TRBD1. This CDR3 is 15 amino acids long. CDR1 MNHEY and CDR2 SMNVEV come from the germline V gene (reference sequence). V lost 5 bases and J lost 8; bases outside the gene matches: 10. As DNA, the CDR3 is TGTGCCAGCAGTCCCGAGGGCAGGGGGCAAGAAAAACTGTTTTTT. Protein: CASSPEGRGQEKLFF.

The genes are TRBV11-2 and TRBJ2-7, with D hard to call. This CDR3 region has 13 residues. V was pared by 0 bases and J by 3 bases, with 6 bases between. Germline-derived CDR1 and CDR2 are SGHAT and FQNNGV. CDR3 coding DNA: TGTGCCAGCAGCTTAGAAGAATACTACGAGCAGTACTTC. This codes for CASSLEEYYEQYF.

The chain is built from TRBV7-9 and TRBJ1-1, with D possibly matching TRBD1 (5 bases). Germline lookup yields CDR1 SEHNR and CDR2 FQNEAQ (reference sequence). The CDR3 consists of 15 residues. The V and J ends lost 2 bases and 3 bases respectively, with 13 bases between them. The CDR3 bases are TGTGCCAGCAGCTTAATGGGACCCGTAGACACTGAAGCTTTCTTT. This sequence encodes CASSLMGPVDTEAFF.

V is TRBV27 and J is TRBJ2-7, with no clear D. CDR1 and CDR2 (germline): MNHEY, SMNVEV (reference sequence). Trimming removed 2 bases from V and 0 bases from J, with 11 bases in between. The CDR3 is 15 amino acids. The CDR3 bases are TGTGCCAGCAGTTTAGGGCAGGCAAGCTCCTACGAGCAGTACTTC. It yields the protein CASSLGQASSYEQYF.